The clone carrying this T cell receptor (beta chain) was seen a few times. The sample comes from a study of human T cells and chemical hapten exposure. Study context: Variation in per-sample TCR yields came mainly from small pooled library volume differences.

Described time point: patch test 1, 2 weeks after DPC sensitization. Treatment noted: therapeutic diphenylcyclopropenone sensitization with weekly scalp DPC. Unfractionated whole blood yielded the extracted total RNA. V shed 5 bases and J 1 base; nucleotides not matched to a gene: 4. The CDR3 runs to 14 residues. TCRdb re-called the RACE reads with MiXCR, one entry per CDR3 protein. The repertoire holds about 380,000 distinct CDR3 sequences, with roughly 4.8% as singletons. The material sequenced was whole blood, taken in connection with sensitization to the hapten diphenylcyclopropenone (DPC). The clonotype comes from a woman aged 50 to 60 with alopecia areata. Some clones in this sample may be carry-over from other donors' samples. The V call is TRBV12-3 or TRBV12-4, the J call TRBJ1-1; 7 positions agree with TRBD1. CDR3 in amino acids: CASSKGDRNTEAFF. The DNA of the CDR3 is TGTGCCAGCAGTAAGGGGGACAGGAACACTGAAGCTTTCTTT.